This T cell receptor (beta chain) was identified in a study of beta chain features in type 1 diabetes. The sample holds a few counts of this clone. The CDR3 totals 14 residues. The trim removed 4 bases at V and 0 bases at J, leaving 3 bases unmatched. Germline V gene sequence: CDR1 SGHNT, CDR2 YYREEE (reference sequence). cDNA synthesis used the whole RNA isolate, giving expressed TCRB sequences. Here immunoSEQ multiplex PCR was the method, and the copy in TCRdb shows in-frame clones only, minus some. The data contain 150,000 or so clones, about 8.7% of them singletons. The chain carries TRBV5-4 and TRBJ2-7, with 8 bases that match TRBD1. This TCR came from a man between 18 and 29 years old in good health. The specimen sequenced was central memory CD4+ T cells from blood. The CDR3 loop is CASSRQGSSYEQYF. CDR3 nucleotides: TGTGCCAGCAGCCGACAGGGGAGCTCCTACGAGCAGTACTTC.